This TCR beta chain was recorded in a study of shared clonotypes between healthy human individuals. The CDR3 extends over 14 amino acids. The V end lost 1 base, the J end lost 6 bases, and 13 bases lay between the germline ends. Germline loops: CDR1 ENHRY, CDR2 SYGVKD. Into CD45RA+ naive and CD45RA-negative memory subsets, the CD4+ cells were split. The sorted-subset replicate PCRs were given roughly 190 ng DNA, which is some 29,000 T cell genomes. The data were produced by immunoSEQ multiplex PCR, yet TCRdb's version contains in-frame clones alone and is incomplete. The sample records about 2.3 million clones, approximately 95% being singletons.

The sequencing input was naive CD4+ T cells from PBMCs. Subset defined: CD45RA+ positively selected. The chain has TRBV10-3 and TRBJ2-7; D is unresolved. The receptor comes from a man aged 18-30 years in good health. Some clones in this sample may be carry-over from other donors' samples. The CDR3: CAISELGPPPEQYF. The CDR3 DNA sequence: TGTGCCATCAGTGAGTTGGGCCCACCCCCCGAGCAGTACTTC.